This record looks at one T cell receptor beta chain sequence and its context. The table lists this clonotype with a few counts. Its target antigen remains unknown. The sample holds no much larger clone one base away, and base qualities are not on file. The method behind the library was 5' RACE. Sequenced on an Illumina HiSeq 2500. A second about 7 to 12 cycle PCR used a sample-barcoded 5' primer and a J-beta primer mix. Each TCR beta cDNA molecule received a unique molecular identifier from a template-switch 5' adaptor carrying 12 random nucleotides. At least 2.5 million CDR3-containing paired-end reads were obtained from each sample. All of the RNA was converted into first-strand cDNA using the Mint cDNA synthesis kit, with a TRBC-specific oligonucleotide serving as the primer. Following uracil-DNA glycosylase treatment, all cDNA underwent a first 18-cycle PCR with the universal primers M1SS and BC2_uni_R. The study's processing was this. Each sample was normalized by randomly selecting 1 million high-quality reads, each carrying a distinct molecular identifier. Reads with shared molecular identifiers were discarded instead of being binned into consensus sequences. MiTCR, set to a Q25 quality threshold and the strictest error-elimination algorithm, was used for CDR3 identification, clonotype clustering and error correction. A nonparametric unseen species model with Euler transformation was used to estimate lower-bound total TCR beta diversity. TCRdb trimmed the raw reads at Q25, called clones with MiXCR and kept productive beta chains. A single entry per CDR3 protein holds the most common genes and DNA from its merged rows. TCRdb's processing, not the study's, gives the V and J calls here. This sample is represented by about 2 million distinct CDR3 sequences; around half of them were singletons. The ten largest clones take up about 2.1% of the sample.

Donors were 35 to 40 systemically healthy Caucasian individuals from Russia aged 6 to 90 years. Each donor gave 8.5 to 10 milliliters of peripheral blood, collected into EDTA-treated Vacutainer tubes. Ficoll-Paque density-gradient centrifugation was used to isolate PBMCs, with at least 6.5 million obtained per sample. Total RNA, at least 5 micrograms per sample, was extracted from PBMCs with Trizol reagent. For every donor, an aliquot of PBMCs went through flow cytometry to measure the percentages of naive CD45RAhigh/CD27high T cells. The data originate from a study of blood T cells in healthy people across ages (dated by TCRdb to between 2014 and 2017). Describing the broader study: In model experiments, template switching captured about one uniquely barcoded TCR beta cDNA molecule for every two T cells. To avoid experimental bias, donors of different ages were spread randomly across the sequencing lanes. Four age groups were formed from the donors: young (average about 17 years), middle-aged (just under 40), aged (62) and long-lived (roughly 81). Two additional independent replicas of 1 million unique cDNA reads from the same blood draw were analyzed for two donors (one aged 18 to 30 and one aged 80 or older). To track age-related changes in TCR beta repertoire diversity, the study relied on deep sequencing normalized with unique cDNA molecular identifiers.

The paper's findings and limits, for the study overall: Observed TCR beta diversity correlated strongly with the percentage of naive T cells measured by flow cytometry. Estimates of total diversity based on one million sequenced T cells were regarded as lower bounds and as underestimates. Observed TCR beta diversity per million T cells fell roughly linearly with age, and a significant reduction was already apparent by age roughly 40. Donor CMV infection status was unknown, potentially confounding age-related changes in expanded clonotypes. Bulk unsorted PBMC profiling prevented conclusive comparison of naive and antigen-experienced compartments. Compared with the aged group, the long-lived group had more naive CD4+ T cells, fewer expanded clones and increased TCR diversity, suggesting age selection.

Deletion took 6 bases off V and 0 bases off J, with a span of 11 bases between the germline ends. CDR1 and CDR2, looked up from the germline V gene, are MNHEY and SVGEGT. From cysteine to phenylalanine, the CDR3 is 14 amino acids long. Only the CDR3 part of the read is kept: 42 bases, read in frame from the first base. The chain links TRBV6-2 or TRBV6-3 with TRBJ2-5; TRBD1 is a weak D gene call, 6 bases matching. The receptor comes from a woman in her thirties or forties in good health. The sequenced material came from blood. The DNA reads TGTGCCAGCAGCCGGGACACACACCAAGAGACCCAGTACTTC. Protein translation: CASSRDTHQETQYF.